Listed here are 24 T cell receptor beta chains from one sample, sequenced in a study of Graves' ophthalmopathy and Graves' hyperthyroidism. TCR beta CDR3 amplification used RNA transcripts. The authors performed first-round RT-PCR with HTBI primers and then a second-round multiplex PCR. One entry per CDR3 protein, called by TCRdb with MiXCR from the multiplex PCR reads. The sample carries about 220,000 distinct CDR3 sequences, around a fifth recorded once. The sequenced sample consisted of peripheral blood. All receptors derive from a woman aged 45-60 years with Graves' ophthalmopathy.

This clonotype was observed at least ten times. The rearrangement uses TRBV6-1 and TRBJ2-6, with D unclear. Germline CDR1 and CDR2: MNHNS and SASEGT. Trimming took off 2 bases at V and 0 bases at J, with 5 bases between the two ends. CDR3 size: 15 residues. CDR3 sequence (DNA): TGTGCCAGCAGTGAACAGTTCTCTGGGGCCAACGTCCTGACTTTC. This sequence encodes CASSEQFSGANVLTF.

The sample holds many counts of this clonotype. The chain combines TRBV5-1 with TRBJ2-5; 7 bases match TRBD1. Germline V gene data show CDR1 as SGHRS and CDR2 as YFSETQ. V lost 0 bases to trimming and J lost 4 bases; unmatched junction nucleotides: 6. The CDR3 has 15 residues. The CDR3, as DNA: TGCGCCAGCAGCTTGGAGGGGGCGCGACGAGAGACCCAGTACTTC. Translating gives CASSLEGARRETQYF.

This clonotype was seen ten or more times. The chain is built from TRBV18 and TRBJ2-5; 9 nucleotides line up with TRBD1. V lost 4 bases and J lost 5; bases outside the gene matches: 5. The CDR3 covers 14 residues. The germline CDR1 and CDR2 sequences are KGHSH and LQKENI. CDR3 in amino acids: CASSLGQGQETQYF. CDR3 bases: TGTGCCAGCTCACTGGGACAGGGTCAGGAGACCCAGTACTTC.

This clonotype was picked up many times. The V and J genes are TRBV7-9 and TRBJ2-7; 8 bases are a match to TRBD1. The CDR3 has 15 residues. V was pared by 2 bases and J by 4 bases, with 7 bases of the junction left unmatched. CDR1 and CDR2 from the germline V gene are SEHNR and FQNEAQ (reference sequence). The CDR3: CASSLKGTGAYEQYF. The CDR3 DNA is TGTGCCAGCAGCTTAAAAGGGACAGGAGCTTACGAGCAGTACTTC.

This clonotype showed up many times. The DNA for the CDR3 is TGTGCCAGCAGTTCCCGCACGACAGGGGATAATCAGCCCCAGCATTTT. Encoded protein: CASSSRTTGDNQPQHF. The rearrangement uses TRBV12-3 or TRBV12-4 and TRBJ1-5, with 8 positions matching TRBD1. Trimming removed 4 bases from V and 4 bases from J; junction bases left unmatched: 9. The CDR3 runs 16 residues.

The chain couples TRBV18 to TRBJ2-5; D assignment may be TRBD1 or TRBD2 (6 bases each). The germline V and J ends were trimmed by 4 bases and 2 bases, with 14 bases remaining between them. From germline, CDR1 is KGHSH and CDR2 LQKENI. The CDR3 loop spans 15 amino acids. The DNA for the CDR3 is TGTGCCAGCTCACAGGGGGTAGCGGTTCAAGAGACCCAGTACTTC. It yields the protein CASSQGVAVQETQYF.

This clonotype was detected ten times or more. The J gene is TRBJ1-3, the V gene TRBV19, with D hard to call. V dropped 5 bases and J dropped 4 bases, with 6 bases sitting between them. This CDR3 spans 12 amino acids. CDR1 and CDR2 from the germline V gene are LNHDA and SQIVND (reference sequence). The CDR3 region has the DNA TGTGCCAGTAGTGCCCGCGGAAACACCATATATTTT. Its protein is CASSARGNTIYF. The full variable domain, completed using reference TRBV19 and TRBJ1-3, is DGGITQSPKYLFRKEGQNVTLSCEQNLNHDAMYWYRQDPGQGLRLIYYSQIVNDFQKGDIAEGYSVSREKKESFPLTVTSAQKNPTAFYLCASSARGNTIYFGEGSWLTVV.

This clonotype was counted ten times or more. As DNA, the CDR3 is TGCAGCGTTGAACCGATTTTCGGCGGGCCCCAAGAGACCCAGTACTTC. Its translation is CSVEPIFGGPQETQYF. The rearrangement links TRBV29-1 to TRBJ2-5; D is possibly TRBD2 (5 bases). Per germline, CDR1 SQVTM and CDR2 ANQGSEA. The V end lost 2 bases, the J end lost 1 base, and 17 bases lay between the germline ends. The CDR3 is made up of 16 amino acids.

The V and J genes are TRBV28 and TRBJ2-7; the match to TRBD2 covers 11 bases. Germline V gene sequence: CDR1 MDHEN, CDR2 SYDVKM. Germline trimming cut 6 bases from V and 6 bases from J; bases unmatched to any gene: 10. This CDR3 has 15 residues. The CDR3 protein is CASSLTSGSWCEQYF. The CDR3 coding sequence is TGTGCCAGCAGCCTTACTAGCGGGAGCTGGTGCGAGCAGTACTTC.

This clonotype was found many times. V and J are TRBV12-3 or TRBV12-4 and TRBJ1-2; D may be TRBD1 (5 bases). V was trimmed by 6 bases and J by 4 bases, leaving 18 bases between them. This CDR3 has 15 residues. CDR3 residues: CASRDSNGASYGYTF. The CDR3 coding sequence is TGTGCCAGCAGAGACAGCAACGGAGCCAGCTATGGCTACACCTTC.

This clonotype came up many times. This chain links TRBV7-8 with TRBJ2-7; unclear D gene. V was shortened by 0 bases and J by 3 bases, with 9 bases between the two germline ends. Germline CDR1 and CDR2: SGHVS and FQNEAQ. CDR3 size: 14 residues. The CDR3 DNA reads TGTGCCAGCAGCTTAGCCGGTCGGCTCTACGAGCAGTACTTC. Its protein is CASSLAGRLYEQYF.

This clonotype showed up many times. The CDR3 DNA reads TGCGCCAGCTTTACCGGGGGCGGGGATGAGACCCAGTACTTC. This sequence encodes CASFTGGGDETQYF. The J gene is TRBJ2-5, the V gene TRBV5-1; D is possibly TRBD1 or TRBD2 (6 bases each). The V and J ends lost 7 bases and 5 bases respectively, with 18 bases between them. The CDR3 length is 14 residues. From germline, CDR1 is SGHRS and CDR2 YFSETQ.

This clonotype was counted at least ten times. This chain uses TRBV19 with TRBJ2-7; 9 bases fit TRBD2. After removal of 4 bases from V and 3 bases from J, the junction contained 10 bases not matched to a gene. The CDR3 has 16 amino acids. CDR1 is LNHDA and CDR2 is SQIVND in the germline V gene (reference sequence). The CDR3 loop is CASSTGTSGHYYEQYF. CDR3 bases: TGTGCCAGTAGTACAGGCACTAGCGGGCACTACTACGAGCAGTACTTC.

This clonotype was seen repeatedly, ten times or more. V and J are TRBV28 and TRBJ2-7; the D is unclear. Trimming stripped 4 bases from V and 7 bases from J, with 11 bases between. This CDR3 is built from 12 residues. Germline lookup yields CDR1 MDHEN and CDR2 SYDVKM. CDR3 coding DNA: TGTGCCAGCAGTTCCCCCATTCAAGAGCAGTACTTC. The encoded protein is CASSSPIQEQYF.

This clonotype was recorded at least ten times. One junction end does not reproduce the germline sequence, and a read error may be involved. The gene calls are TRBV27 and TRBJ1-1; the D gene is possibly TRBD1 (5 bases). The CDR3 loop spans 9 amino acids. CDR1 MNHEY and CDR2 SMNVEV come from the germline V gene (reference sequence). This chain's CDR3 is CGGDTEAFF. For the CDR3, the DNA is TGCGGGGGGGACACTGAAGCTTTCTTT.

This clonotype was seen a handful of times. This chain links TRBV6-5 with TRBJ1-2, with 7 bases aligning to TRBD1. This CDR3 is 13 amino acids long. Germline CDR1 and CDR2: MNHEY and SVGAGI. With 3 bases clipped from V and 5 bases from J, the junction kept 3 bases outside the gene matches. The CDR3 coding sequence is TGTGCCAGCAGTTATAGGACAGGATATGGCTACACCTTC. Its translation: CASSYRTGYGYTF.

This clonotype was counted many times. The V call is TRBV25-1, the J call TRBJ1-2; D ambiguous. Germline CDR1 is MGHDK and CDR2 is SYGVNS. The V and J ends lost 0 bases and 5 bases respectively, with 13 bases between them. The CDR3 totals 15 residues. CDR3 in amino acids: CASSEYIPTAYGYTF. The DNA for the CDR3 is TGTGCCAGCAGTGAATATATTCCTACGGCATATGGCTACACCTTC.

This clonotype appeared many times. The genes are TRBV30 and TRBJ2-4, with a possible D match to TRBD1 (6 bases). The germline V and J ends were trimmed by 6 bases and 10 bases, with 16 bases remaining between them. CDR1 and CDR2 from the germline V gene are GTSNPN and SVGIG (reference sequence). The CDR3 contains 12 residues. CDR3 nucleotide sequence: TGTGCCTGCGGGACACTTTGGGGGATTCAGTACTTC. Amino acids: CACGTLWGIQYF.

This clonotype was recorded a few times. No DNA is shown, since the ends of the CDR3 on it are uncertain; the CDR3 is the one TCRdb lists. The chain recombines TRBV24-1 with TRBJ2-2; the D call in the table, TRBD1, was not verified against the DNA. Germline values: CDR1 KGHDR, CDR2 SFDVKD. The CDR3 sequence runs 16 residues, both termini included. This CDR3 reads CATSDPGQGRPGSCFF.

This clonotype was found a few times. Germline is not matched at one junction end, which may reflect a read error. This chain links TRBV11-2 with TRBJ2-7; TRBD1 matches 8 bases. In germline, CDR1 is SGHAT, CDR2 FQNNGV. The CDR3 has 18 amino acids. CDR3 residues: CASSSTIRPRDRGYGQYF. Here the CDR3 DNA reads TGTGCCAGCAGCTCTACAATACGACCTCGAGACAGGGGTTACGGGCAGTACTTC. Drawing the rest from reference TRBV11-2 and TRBJ2-7, the complete variable domain is EAGVAQSPRYKIIEKRQSVAFWCNPISGHATLYWYQQILGQGPKLLIQFQNNGVVDDSQLPKDRFSAERLKGVDSTLKIQPAKLEDSAVYLCASSSTIRPRDRGYGQYFGPGTRLTVT.

The gene calls are TRBV28 and TRBJ1-1; D not certain. The V gene lost 2 bases and the J gene lost 6 bases, with 10 bases spanning the gap. The CDR3 is 13 residues long. Germline V lookup: CDR1 MDHEN, CDR2 SYDVKM. The CDR3 DNA sequence: TGTGCCAGCAGTTTAAGGGAATATCCTGAAGCTTTCTTT. It encodes CASSLREYPEAFF.

This clonotype was observed many times. The chain employs TRBV27 and TRBJ1-2, with D hard to call. Trimming took 5 bases from V and 0 from J, leaving 16 bases between them. The CDR3 extends over 16 amino acids. Germline CDR1 MNHEY, CDR2 SMNVEV (reference sequence). The CDR3, as DNA: TGTGCCAGCAGTCCCAATGCAGGCGAAACTAACTATGGCTACACCTTC. It translates to CASSPNAGETNYGYTF.

This clonotype has ten or more counts. This rearrangement joins TRBV27 to TRBJ1-2; D not certain. The V gene lost 5 bases and the J gene lost 10 bases, with 14 bases spanning the gap. CDR3 size: 12 residues. Germline V gene data show CDR1 as MNHEY and CDR2 as SMNVEV (reference sequence). The CDR3 here is CASSDRANFYTF. Written as DNA, the CDR3 is TGTGCCAGCAGTGATCGGGCCAATTTCTACACCTTC.

This clonotype has ten or more counts. The chain has TRBV3-1 and TRBJ2-5, with D possibly TRBD1 on 6 matching bases. The germline V and J ends were trimmed by 5 bases and 2 bases, with 12 bases remaining between them. Germline CDR1 reads LGHDT; CDR2 reads YNNKEL (reference sequence). The CDR3 has 14 residues. This chain's CDR3 is CASSEYRVQETQYF. The CDR3 DNA is TGTGCCAGCAGCGAATACAGGGTTCAAGAGACCCAGTACTTC.